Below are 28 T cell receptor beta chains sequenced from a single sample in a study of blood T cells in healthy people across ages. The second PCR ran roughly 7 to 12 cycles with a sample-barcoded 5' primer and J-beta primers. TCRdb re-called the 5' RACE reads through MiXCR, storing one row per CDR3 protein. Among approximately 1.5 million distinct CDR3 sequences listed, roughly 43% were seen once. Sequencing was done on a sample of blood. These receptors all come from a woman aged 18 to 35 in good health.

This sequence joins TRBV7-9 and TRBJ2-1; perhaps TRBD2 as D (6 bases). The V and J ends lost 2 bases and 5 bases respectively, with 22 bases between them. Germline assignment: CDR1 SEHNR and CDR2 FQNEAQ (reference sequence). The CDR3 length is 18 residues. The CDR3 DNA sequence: TGTGCCAGCAGCTTATGGCCCCGACTAGATAAAAACAACAATGAGCAGTTCTTC. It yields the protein CASSLWPRLDKNNNEQFF.

The CDR3 protein is CSASDLGDEQYF. The CDR3, as DNA: TGCAGTGCTAGTGATCTTGGCGACGAGCAGTACTTC. The chain couples TRBV20-1 to TRBJ2-5; unclear D gene. Gene TRBJ2-7 matches the end of the DNA better, so the J call may be wrong. This CDR3 is built from 12 residues. Germline V gene data show CDR1 as DFQATT and CDR2 as SNEGSKA (reference sequence).

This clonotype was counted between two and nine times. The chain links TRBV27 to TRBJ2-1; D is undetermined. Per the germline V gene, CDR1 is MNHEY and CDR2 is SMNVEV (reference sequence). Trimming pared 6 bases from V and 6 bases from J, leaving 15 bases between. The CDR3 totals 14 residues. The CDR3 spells CASSPMAILNEQFF. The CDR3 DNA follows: TGTGCCAGCAGCCCGATGGCTATCCTCAATGAGCAGTTCTTC.

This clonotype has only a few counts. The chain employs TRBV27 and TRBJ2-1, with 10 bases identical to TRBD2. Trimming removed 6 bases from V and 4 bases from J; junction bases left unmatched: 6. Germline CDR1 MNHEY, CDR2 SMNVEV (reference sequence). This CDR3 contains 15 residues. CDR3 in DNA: TGTGCCAGCAGACCAGGACTAGCGGAGTACAATGAGCAGTTCTTC. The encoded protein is CASRPGLAEYNEQFF.

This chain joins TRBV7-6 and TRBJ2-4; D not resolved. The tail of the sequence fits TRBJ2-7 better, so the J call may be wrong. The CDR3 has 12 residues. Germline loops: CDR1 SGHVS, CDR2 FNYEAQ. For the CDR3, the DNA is TGTGCCAGCAGCTTAATCCACGGCGAGCAGTACTTC. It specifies CASSLIHGEQYF.

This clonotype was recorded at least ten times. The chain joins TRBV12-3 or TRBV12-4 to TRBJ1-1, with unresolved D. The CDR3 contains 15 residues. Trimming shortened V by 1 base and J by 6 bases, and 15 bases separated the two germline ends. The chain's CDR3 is CASSLDVSVFPEAFF. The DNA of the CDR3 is TGTGCCAGCAGTTTAGATGTGTCGGTCTTTCCTGAAGCTTTCTTT.

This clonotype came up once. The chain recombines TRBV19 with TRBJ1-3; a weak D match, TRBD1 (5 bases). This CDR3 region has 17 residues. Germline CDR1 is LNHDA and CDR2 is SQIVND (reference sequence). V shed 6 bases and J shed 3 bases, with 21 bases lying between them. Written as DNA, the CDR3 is TGTGCCAGTAGAAGGCGGGACGGTGTTTTCTTTGGAAACACCATATATTTT. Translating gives CASRRRDGVFFGNTIYF.

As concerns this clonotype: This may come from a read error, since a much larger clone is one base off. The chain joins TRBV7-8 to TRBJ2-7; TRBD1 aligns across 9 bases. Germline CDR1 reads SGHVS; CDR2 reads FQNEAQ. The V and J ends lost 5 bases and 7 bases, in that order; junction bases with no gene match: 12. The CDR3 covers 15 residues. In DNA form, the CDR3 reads TGTGCCAGCAGCGCCGGGACAGGGCCCTACAATGAGCAGTACTTC. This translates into CASSAGTGPYNEQYF.

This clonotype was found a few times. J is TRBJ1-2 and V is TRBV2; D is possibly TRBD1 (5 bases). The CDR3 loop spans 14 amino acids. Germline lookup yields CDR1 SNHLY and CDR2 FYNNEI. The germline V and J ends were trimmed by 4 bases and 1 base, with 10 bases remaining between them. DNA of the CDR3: TGTGCCAGCAGTGGTCAGGGAGGTAACTATGGCTACACCTTC. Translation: CASSGQGGNYGYTF.

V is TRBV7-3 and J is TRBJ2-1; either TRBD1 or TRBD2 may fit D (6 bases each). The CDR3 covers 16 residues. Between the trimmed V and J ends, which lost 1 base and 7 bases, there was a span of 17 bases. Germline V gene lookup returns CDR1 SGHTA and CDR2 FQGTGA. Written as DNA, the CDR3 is TGTGCCAGCAGCTTAATCGGAAGCAGGAGGGGGAATGAGCAGTTCTTC. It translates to CASSLIGSRRGNEQFF.

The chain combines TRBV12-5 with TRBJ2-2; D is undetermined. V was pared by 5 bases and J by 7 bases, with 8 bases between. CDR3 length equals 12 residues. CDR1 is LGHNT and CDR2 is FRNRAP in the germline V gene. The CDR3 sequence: CASGPPGGELFF. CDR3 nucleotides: TGTGCTAGTGGTCCCCCGGGCGGGGAGCTGTTTTTT.

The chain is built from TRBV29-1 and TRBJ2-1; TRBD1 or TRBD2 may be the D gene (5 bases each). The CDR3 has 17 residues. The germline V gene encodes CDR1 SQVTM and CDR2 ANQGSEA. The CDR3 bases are TGCAACGTCGACGGGGCGGCGATAGGGAGCTCCTACAATGAGCAGTTCTTC. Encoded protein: CNVDGAAIGSSYNEQFF.

CDR3 bases: TGTGCCAGCACTGGAGGGCTAGCGGGTTCCTACAATGAGCAGTTCTTC. Translation gives CASTGGLAGSYNEQFF. The V and J genes are TRBV9 and TRBJ2-1, with 8 nucleotides matching TRBD2. The ends lost 6 bases at V and 1 base at J; junction bases unmatched: 9. CDR3 length equals 16 residues. Germline values: CDR1 SGDLS, CDR2 YYNGEE.

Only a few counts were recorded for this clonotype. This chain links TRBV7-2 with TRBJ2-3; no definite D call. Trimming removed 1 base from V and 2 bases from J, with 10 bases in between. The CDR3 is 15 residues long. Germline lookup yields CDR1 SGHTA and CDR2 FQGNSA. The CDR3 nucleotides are TGTGCCAGCAGCTTAGTTGTCAGGATCACAGATACGCAGTATTTT. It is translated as CASSLVVRITDTQYF.

In nucleotides, the CDR3 is TGTGCCAGCAGTTACTCAGGGCGGTCCGGCGATACGCAGTATTTT. Amino acid sequence: CASSYSGRSGDTQYF. The V gene is TRBV6-5, the J gene TRBJ2-3; D remains ambiguous. V lost 0 bases and J lost 6, with 13 bases in between. The CDR3 contains 15 residues. Germline V gene data show CDR1 as MNHEY and CDR2 as SVGAGI.

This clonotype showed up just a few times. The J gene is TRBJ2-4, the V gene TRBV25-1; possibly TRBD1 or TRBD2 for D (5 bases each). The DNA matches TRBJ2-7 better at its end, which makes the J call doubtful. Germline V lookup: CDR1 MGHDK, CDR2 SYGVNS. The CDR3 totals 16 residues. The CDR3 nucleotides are TGTGCCAGCAGTGAATACACCCCGGGACGGCTAATCGAGCAGTACTTC. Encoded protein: CASSEYTPGRLIEQYF.

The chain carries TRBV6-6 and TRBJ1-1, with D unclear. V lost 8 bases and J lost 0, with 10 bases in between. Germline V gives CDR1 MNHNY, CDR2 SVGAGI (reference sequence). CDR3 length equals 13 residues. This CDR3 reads CASDKGMNTEAFF. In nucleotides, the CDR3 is TGTGCCAGCGATAAGGGAATGAACACTGAAGCTTTCTTT.

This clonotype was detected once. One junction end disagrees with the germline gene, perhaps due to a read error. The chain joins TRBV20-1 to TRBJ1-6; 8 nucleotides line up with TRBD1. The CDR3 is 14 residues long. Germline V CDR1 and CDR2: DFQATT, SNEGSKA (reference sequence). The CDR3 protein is CSVSPGQEGSPPHF. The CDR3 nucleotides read TGCAGTGTTTCTCCGGGACAGGAAGGGTCACCCCCCCACTTT.

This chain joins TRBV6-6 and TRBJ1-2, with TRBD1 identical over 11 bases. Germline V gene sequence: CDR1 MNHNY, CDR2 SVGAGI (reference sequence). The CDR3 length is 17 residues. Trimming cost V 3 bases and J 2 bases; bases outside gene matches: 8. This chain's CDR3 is CASSYPGQGVLNYGYTF. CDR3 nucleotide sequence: TGTGCCAGCAGTTATCCGGGACAGGGGGTCCTAAACTATGGCTACACCTTC.

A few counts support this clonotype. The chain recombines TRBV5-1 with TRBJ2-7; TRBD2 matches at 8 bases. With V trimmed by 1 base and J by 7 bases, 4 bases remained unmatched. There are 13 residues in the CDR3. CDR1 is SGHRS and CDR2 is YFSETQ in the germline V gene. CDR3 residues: CASSLPGGNEQYF. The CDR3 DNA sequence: TGCGCCAGCAGCTTGCCGGGAGGGAATGAGCAGTACTTC.

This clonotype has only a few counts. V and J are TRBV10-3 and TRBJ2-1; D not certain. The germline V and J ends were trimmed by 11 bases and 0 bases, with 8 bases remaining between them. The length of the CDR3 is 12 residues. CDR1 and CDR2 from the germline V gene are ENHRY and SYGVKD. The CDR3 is CAVSSSYNEQFF. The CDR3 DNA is TGTGCCGTTAGCAGCTCCTACAATGAGCAGTTCTTC.

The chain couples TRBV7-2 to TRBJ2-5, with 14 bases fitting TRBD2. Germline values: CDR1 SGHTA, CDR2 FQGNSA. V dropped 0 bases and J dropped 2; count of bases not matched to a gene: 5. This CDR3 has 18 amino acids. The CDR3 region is CASSLAAGTSGGQETQYF. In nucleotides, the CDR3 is TGTGCCAGCAGCTTAGCGGCTGGGACTAGCGGGGGTCAAGAGACCCAGTACTTC.

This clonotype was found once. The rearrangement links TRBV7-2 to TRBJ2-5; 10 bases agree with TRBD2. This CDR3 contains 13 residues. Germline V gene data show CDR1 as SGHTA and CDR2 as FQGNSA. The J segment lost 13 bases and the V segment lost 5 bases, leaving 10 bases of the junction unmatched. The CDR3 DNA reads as TGTGCCAGCAGCCCAGAGCGGGAGGGCCATTGGTACTTC. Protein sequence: CASSPEREGHWYF.

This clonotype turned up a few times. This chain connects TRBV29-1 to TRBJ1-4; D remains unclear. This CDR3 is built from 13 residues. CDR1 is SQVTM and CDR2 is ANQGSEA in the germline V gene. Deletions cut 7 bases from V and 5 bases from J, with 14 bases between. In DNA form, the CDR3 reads TGCAGCGGGGTATACAAAGGGAATGAAAAACTGTTTTTT. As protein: CSGVYKGNEKLFF.

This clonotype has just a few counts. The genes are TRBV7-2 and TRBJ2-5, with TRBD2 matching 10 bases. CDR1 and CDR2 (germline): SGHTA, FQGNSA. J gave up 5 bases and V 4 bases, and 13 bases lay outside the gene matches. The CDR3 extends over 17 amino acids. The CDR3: CASSSSGGATLRETQYF. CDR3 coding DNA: TGTGCCAGCAGCTCCAGCGGGGGGGCTACTCTTCGGGAGACCCAGTACTTC.

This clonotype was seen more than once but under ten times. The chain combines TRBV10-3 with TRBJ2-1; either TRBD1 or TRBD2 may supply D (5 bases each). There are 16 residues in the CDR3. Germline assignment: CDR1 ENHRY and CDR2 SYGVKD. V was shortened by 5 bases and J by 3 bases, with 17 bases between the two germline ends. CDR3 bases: TGTGCCATCAGTTTCATTCGGGGCCCTAACTACAATGAGCAGTTCTTC. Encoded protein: CAISFIRGPNYNEQFF.

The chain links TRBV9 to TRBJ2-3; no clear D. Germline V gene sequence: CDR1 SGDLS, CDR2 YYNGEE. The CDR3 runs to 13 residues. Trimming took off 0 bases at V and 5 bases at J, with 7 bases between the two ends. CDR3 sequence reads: CASSVGLQDTQYF. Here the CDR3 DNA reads TGTGCCAGCAGCGTAGGATTGCAAGATACGCAGTATTTT.

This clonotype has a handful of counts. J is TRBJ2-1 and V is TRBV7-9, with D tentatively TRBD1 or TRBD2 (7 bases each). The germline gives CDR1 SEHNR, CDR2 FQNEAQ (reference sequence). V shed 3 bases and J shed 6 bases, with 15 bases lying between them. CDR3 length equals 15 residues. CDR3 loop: CASSFHRGGGNEQFF. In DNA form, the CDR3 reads TGTGCCAGCAGCTTCCACAGGGGAGGGGGCAATGAGCAGTTCTTC.